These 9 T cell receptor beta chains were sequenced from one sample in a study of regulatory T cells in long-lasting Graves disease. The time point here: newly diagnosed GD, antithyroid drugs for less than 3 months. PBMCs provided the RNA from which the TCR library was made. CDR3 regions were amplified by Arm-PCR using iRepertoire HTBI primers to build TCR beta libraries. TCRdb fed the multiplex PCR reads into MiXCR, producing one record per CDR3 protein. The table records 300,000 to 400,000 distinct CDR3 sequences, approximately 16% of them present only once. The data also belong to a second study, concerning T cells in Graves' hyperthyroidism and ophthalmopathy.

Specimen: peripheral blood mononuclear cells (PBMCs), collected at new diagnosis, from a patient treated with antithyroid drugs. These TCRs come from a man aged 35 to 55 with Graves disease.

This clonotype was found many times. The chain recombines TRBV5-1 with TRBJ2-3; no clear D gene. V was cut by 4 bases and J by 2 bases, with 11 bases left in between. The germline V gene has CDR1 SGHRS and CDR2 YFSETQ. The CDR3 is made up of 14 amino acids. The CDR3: CASSLDHYTDTQYF. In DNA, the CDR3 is TGCGCCAGCAGCCTGGACCACTACACAGATACGCAGTATTTT.

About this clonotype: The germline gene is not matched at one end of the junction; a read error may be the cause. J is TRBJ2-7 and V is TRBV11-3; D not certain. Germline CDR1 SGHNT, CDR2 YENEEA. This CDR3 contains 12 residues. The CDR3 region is CASSATRYEQHF. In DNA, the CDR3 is TGTGCCAGCAGCGCGACAAGGTACGAGCAGCACTTC. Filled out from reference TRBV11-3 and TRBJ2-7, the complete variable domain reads EAGVVQSPRYKIIEKKQPVAFWCNPISGHNTLYWYLQNLGQGPELLIRYENEEAVDDSQLPKDRFSAERLKGVDSTLKIQPAELGDSAVYLCASSATRYEQHFGPGTRLTVT.

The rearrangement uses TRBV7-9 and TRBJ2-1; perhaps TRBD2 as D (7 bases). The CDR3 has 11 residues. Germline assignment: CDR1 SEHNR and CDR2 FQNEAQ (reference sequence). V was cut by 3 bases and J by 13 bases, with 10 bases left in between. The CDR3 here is CASSLGGLQFF. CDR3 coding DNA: TGTGCCAGCAGCTTGGGGGGGCTCCAGTTCTTC. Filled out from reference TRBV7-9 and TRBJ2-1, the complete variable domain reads DTGVSQNPRHKITKRGQNVTFRCDPISEHNRLYWYRQTLGQGPEFLTYFQNEAQLEKSRLLSDRFSAERPKGSFSTLEIQRTEQGDSAMYLCASSLGGLQFFGPGTRLTVL.

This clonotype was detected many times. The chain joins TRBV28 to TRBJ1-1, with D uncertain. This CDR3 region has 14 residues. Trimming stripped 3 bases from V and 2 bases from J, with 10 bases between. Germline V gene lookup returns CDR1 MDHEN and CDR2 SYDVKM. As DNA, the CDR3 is TGTGCCAGCAGTTTTGGTGACTATAACACTGAAGCTTTCTTT. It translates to CASSFGDYNTEAFF.

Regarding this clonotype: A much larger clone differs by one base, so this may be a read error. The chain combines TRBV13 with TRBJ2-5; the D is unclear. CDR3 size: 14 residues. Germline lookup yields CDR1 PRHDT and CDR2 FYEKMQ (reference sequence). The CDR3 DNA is TGTGCCAGCACCTTAAGGGCGCCTCAAGAGACCCAGTACTTC. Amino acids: CASTLRAPQETQYF.

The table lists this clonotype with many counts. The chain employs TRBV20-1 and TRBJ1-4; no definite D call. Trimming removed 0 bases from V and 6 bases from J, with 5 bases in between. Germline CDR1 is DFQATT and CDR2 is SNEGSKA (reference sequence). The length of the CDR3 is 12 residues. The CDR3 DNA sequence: TGCAGTGCTAGAGATCGGCATGAAAAACTGTTTTTT. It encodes CSARDRHEKLFF.

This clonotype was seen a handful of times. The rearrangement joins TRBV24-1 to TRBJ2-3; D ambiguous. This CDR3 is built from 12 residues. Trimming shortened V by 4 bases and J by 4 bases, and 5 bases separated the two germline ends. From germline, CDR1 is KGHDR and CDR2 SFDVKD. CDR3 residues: CATSDLPDTQYF. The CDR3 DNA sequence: TGTGCCACCAGTGACCTTCCAGATACGCAGTATTTT.

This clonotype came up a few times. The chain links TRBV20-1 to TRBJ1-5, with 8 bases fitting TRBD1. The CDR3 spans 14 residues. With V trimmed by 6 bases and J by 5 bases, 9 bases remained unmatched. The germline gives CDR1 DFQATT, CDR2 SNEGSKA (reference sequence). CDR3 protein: CSARWNRGYQPQHF. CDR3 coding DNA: TGCAGTGCCCGATGGAACAGGGGGTATCAGCCCCAGCATTTT.

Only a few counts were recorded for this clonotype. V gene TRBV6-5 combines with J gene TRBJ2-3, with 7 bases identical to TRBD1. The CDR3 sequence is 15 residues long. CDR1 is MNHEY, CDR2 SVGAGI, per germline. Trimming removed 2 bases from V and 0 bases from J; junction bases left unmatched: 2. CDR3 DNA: TGTGCCAGCAGTTACGGGACAGCTAGCACAGATACGCAGTATTTT. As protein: CASSYGTASTDTQYF.